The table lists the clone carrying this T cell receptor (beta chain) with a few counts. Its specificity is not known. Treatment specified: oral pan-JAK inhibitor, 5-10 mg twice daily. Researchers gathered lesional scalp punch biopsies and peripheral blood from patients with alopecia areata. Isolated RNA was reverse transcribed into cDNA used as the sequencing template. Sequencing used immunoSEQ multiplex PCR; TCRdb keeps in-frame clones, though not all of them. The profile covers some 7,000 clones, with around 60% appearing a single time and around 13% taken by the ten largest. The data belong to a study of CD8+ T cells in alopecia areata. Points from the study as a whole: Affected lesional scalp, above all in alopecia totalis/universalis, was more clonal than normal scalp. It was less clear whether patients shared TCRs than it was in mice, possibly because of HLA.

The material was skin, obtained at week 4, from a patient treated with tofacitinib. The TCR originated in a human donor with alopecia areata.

CDR3 amino acids: CASGMDSYEQYF. CDR3 nucleotide sequence: TGTGCCAGCGGAATGGACAGCTACGAGCAGTACTTC. The chain couples TRBV2 to TRBJ2-7, with a tentative D call TRBD1 (6 bases). The CDR3 is made up of 12 amino acids. V lost 8 bases and J 3 bases, leaving 11 bases between the germline ends. Germline-derived CDR1 and CDR2 are SNHLY and FYNNEI.